This TCR beta chain appears in the sequencing data of a study of T cell responses to AZD1222 COVID-19 vaccine. Notes on the study in general: White British people made up most donors, females outnumbered males, and clonal diversity was possibly underestimated.

Turning to this clone: Its matching antigen is unknown.

The CDR3 sequence is 14 residues long. Deletions cut 1 base from V and 6 bases from J, with 10 bases between. Germline-derived CDR1 and CDR2 are LNHDA and SQIVND (reference sequence). Only in-frame clones appear in the TCRdb table, and some are missing; sequencing was by immunoSEQ multiplex PCR. The sample lists about 180,000 clones; over 85% were seen once. This clonotype was sampled from an adult who received the MenACWY meningococcal vaccine as a control. Material: peripheral blood, obtained 28 days after the second dose of the MenACWY control vaccine. The rearrangement links TRBV19 to TRBJ1-3; D gene uncertain. CDR3 bases: TGTGCCAGTAGTATAGGAGAGGGTTTAAACACCATATATTTT. Translating gives CASSIGEGLNTIYF.